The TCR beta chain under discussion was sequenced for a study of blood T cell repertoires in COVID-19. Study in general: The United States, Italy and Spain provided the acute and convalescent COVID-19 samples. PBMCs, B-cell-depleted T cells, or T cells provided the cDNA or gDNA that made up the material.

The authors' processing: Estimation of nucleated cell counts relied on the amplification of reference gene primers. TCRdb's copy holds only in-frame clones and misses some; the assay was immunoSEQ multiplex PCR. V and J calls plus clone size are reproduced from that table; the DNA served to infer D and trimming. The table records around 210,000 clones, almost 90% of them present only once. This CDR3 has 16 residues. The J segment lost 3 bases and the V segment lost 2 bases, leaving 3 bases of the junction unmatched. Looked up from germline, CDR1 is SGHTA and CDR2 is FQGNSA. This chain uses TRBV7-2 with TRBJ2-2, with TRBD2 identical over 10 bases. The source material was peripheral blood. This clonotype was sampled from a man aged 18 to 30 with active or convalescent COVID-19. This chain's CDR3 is CASSLIAGGDTGELFF. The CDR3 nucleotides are TGTGCCAGCAGCTTAATAGCGGGAGGTGACACCGGGGAGCTGTTTTTT. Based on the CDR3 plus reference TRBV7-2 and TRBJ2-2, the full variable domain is GAGVSQSPSNKVTEKGKDVELRCDPISGHTALYWYRQSLGQGLEFLIYFQGNSAPDKSGLPSDRFSAERTGGSVSTLTIQRTQQEDSAVYLCASSLIAGGDTGELFFGEGSRLTVL.